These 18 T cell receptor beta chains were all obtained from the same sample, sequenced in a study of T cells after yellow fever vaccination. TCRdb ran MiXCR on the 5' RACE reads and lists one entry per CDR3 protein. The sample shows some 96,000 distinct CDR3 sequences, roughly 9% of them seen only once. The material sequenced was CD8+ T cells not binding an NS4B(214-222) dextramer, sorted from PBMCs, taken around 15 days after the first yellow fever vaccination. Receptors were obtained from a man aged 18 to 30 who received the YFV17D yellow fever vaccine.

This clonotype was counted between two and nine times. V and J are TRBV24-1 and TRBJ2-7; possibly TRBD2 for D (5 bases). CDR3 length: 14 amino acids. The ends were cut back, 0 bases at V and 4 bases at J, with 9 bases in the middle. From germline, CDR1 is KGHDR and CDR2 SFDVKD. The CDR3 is CATSDLWRPYEQYF. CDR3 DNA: TGTGCCACCAGTGATTTGTGGAGGCCGTACGAGCAGTACTTC.

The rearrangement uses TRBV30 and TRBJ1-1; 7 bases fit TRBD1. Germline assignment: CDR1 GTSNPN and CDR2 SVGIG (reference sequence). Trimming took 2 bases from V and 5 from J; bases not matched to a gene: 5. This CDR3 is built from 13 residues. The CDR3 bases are TGTGCCTGGAGTAAGGCCAGGGGGACTGAAGCTTTCTTT. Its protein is CAWSKARGTEAFF. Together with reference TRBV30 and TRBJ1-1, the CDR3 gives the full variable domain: SQTIHQWPATLVQPVGSPLSLECTVEGTSNPNLYWYRQAAGRGLQLLFYSVGIGQISSEVPQNLSASRPQDRQFILSSKKLLLSDSGFYLCAWSKARGTEAFFGQGTRLTVV.

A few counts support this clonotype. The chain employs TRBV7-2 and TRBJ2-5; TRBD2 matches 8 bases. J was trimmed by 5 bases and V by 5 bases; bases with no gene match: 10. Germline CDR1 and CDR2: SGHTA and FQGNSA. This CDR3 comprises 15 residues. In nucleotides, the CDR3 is TGTGCCAGCAGCATGGCGGGGGGCCCGAGGGAGACCCAGTACTTC. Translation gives CASSMAGGPRETQYF.

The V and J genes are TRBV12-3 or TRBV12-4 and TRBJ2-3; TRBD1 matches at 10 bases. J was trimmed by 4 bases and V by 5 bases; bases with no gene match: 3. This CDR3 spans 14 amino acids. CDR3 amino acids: CASSTGQGPDTQYF. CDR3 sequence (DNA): TGTGCCAGCAGTACGGGACAGGGGCCAGATACGCAGTATTTT.

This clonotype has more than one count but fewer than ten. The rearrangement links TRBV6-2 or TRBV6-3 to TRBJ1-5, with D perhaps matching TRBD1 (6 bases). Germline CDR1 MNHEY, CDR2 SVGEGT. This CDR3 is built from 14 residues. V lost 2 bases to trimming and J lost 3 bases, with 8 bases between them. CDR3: CASSYRGHNQPQHF. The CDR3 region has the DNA TGTGCCAGCAGTTACAGGGGACACAATCAGCCCCAGCATTTT.

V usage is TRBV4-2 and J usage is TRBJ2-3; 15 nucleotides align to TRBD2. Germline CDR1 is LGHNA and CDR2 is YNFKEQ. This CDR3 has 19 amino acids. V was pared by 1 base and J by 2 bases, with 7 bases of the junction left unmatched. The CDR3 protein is CASSQAGTSGGLSTDTQYF. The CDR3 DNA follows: TGTGCCAGCAGCCAAGCCGGGACTAGCGGGGGGCTTTCCACAGATACGCAGTATTTT.

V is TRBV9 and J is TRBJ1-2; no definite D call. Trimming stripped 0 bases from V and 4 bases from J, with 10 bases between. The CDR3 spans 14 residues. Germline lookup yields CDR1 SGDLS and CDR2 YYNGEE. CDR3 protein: CASSVETDPYGYTF. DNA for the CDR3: TGTGCCAGCAGCGTAGAGACGGACCCCTATGGCTACACCTTC.

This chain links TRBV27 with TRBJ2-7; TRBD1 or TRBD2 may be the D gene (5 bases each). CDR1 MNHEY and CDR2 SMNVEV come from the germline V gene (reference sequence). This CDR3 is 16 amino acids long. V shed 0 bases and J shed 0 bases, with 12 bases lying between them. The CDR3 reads CASSLSGPGSSYEQYV. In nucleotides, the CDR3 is TGTGCCAGCAGTTTATCCGGCCCAGGGAGCTCCTACGAGCAGTACGTC.

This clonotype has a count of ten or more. CDR3 bases: TGCAGCGCCAACGGACGAAAGAACACCGGGGAGCTGTTTTTT. Amino acid sequence: CSANGRKNTGELFF. The chain uses TRBV29-1 and TRBJ2-2; D is ambiguous. Looked up from germline, CDR1 is SQVTM and CDR2 is ANQGSEA. Trimming removed 7 bases from V and 1 base from J, with 13 bases in between. The CDR3 runs 14 residues.

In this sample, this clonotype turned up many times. Here the CDR3 reads CASSTILSRGTEAFF. In nucleotides, the CDR3 is TGTGCCAGCAGTACGATCCTTTCGCGGGGCACTGAAGCTTTCTTT. This chain uses TRBV6-5 with TRBJ1-1; D gene unclear. The CDR3 is made up of 15 amino acids. Deletions cut 5 bases from V and 4 bases from J, with 17 bases between. Germline loops: CDR1 MNHEY, CDR2 SVGAGI.

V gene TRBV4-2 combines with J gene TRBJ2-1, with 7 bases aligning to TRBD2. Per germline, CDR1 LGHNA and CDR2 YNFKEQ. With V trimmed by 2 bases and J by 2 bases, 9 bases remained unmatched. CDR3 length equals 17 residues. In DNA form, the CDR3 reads TGTGCCAGCAGCCAATCCTATCCTAGCGGAGCCTACAATGAGCAGTTCTTC. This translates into CASSQSYPSGAYNEQFF.

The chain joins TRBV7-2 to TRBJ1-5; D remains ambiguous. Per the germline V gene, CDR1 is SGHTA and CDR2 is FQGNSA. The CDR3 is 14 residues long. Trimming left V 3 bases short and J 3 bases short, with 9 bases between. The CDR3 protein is CASSFPTSNQPQHF. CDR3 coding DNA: TGTGCCAGCAGCTTCCCTACCTCCAATCAGCCCCAGCATTTT.

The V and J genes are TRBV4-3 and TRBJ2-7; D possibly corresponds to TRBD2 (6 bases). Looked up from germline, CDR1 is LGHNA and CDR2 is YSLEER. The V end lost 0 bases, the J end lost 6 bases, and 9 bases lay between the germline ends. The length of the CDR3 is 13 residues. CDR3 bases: TGCGCCAGCAGCCAAGACGCGGGGTCCGAGCAGTACTTC. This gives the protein CASSQDAGSEQYF.

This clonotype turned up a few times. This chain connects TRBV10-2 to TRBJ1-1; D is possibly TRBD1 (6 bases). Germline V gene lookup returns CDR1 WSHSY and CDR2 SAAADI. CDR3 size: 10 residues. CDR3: CSTGSTEAFF. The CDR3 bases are TGCTCGACAGGAAGCACTGAAGCTTTCTTT.

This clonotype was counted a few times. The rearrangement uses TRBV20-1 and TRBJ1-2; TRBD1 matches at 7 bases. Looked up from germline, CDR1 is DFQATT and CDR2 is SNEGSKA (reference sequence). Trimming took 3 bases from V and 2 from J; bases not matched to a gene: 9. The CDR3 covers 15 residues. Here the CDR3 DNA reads TGCAGTGCTAGTGAATCTTTGACAGGGAACTATGGCTACACCTTC. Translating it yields CSASESLTGNYGYTF.

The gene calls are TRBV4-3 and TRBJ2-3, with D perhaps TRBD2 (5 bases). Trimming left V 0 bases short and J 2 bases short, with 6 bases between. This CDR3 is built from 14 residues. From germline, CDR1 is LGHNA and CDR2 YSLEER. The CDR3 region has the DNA TGCGCCAGCAGCCAAGACCGGGACACAGATACGCAGTATTTT. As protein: CASSQDRDTDTQYF.

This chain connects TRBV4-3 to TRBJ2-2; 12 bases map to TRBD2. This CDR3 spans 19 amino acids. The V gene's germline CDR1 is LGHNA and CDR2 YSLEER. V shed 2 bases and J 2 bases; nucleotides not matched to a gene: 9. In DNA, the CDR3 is TGCGCCAGCAGCCAAAGCGGGGCTAGCGGGGGGGCAAACACCGGGGAGCTGTTTTTT. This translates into CASSQSGASGGANTGELFF.

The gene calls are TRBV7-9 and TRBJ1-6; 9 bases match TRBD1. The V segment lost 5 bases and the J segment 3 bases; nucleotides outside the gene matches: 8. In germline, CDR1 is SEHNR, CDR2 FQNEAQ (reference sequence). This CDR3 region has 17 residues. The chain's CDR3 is CASSPWTGDHYNSPLHF. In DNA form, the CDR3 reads TGTGCCAGCAGCCCCTGGACAGGGGATCACTATAATTCACCCCTCCACTTT. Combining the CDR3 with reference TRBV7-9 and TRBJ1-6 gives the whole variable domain DTGVSQNPRHKITKRGQNVTFRCDPISEHNRLYWYRQTLGQGPEFLTYFQNEAQLEKSRLLSDRFSAERPKGSFSTLEIQRTEQGDSAMYLCASSPWTGDHYNSPLHFGNGTRLTVT.